This T cell receptor beta chain was sequenced in a study of T-cell reconstitution after alpha-beta-depleted transplantation in children. It was with unique molecular identifiers that the TCRbeta library was prepared. MiXCR, applied by TCRdb to the PCR reads, yields one record per CDR3 protein. The table lists approximately 520,000 distinct CDR3 sequences, over 9.5% of them singletons, with 12% to 15% in the top ten. Note on this clonotype: As yet, its antigen is unknown.

Regarding the study as a whole: About two months after transplant, alpha-beta T cells reportedly came from several hundred expanded graft clones. From surviving recipient T cells and thymic progenitors came the high day-60 TCRbeta diversity observed in some patients. Newly made T cells mostly supplied T-cell counts and diversity one year after transplant.

Germline V CDR1 and CDR2: SNHLY, FYNNEI. The CDR3 totals 16 residues. V dropped 3 bases and J dropped 4; count of bases not matched to a gene: 6. This chain uses TRBV2 with TRBJ2-1, with 10 bases that match TRBD2. The source was PBMCs, mostly from graft donor cells, collected 180 days after TCRalphabeta/CD19-depleted stem cell transplant. The receptor was derived from a female patient aged 2-15 years who had a stem cell transplant for aplastic anemia, so the T cells may come from the graft donor. This CDR3 is CASSDTGLAVYNEQFF. In DNA form, the CDR3 reads TGTGCCAGCAGTGATACTGGACTAGCGGTATACAATGAGCAGTTCTTC.